This T cell receptor beta chain was profiled in a study of CD8 T cells in ankylosing spondylitis. At least ten counts were recorded for this clonotype. As yet, its antigen is unknown. Study outcomes and limitations: Matched ankylosing spondylitis synovial fluid reportedly contained a significantly enriched population of disease-linked clones. Some motif variants had been reported before (in reactive arthritis synovial fluid and blood). Seven or eight highly homologous variants made up a TCR beta motif, and this motif appeared characteristic of ankylosing spondylitis blood.

Quantitative 5'-RACE with molecular barcodes produced the TCR beta libraries. TCRdb fed the 5' RACE reads into MiXCR, producing one record per CDR3 protein. The sample has about 390,000 distinct CDR3 sequences, 20% to 25% seen once; the top ten hold less than 20%. CDR1 is LNHNV, CDR2 YYDKDF, per germline (reference sequence). CDR3 length: 16 residues. J was trimmed by 1 base and V by 8 bases; bases with no gene match: 9. The sequenced material came from blood, either unsorted or a sorted T cell fraction (not recorded which). This TCR was recovered from a male donor with ankylosing spondylitis. This chain links TRBV15 with TRBJ2-1; 9 nucleotides match TRBD2. CDR3 sequence reads: CATRGGSGRSYNEQFF. Written as DNA, the CDR3 is TGTGCCACCCGGGGGGGAAGCGGGAGGTCCTACAATGAGCAGTTCTTC.